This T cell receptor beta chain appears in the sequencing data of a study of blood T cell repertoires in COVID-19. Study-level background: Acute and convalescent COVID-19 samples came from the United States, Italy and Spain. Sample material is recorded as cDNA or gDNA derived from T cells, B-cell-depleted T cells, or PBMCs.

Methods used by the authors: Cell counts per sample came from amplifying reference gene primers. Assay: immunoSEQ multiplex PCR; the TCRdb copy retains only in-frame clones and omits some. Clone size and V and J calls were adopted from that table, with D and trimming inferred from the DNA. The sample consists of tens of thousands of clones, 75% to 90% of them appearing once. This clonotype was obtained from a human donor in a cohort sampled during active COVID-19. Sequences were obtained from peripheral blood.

For the CDR3, the DNA is TGTGCCAGCGCAACGGAGGGGAACACTGAAGCTTTCTTT. Translating it yields CASATEGNTEAFF. The chain has TRBV18 and TRBJ1-1; D is uncertain. V was shortened by 8 bases and J by 1 base, with 11 bases between the two germline ends. Germline assignment: CDR1 KGHSH and CDR2 LQKENI. The CDR3 length is 13 residues.